A selection of T cell receptor beta chains follows, all from one sample in a study of blood T cell repertoires in COVID-19. Profiled with immunoSEQ multiplex PCR; TCRdb holds only in-frame clones, not every one. The table lists 200,000 to 250,000 clones, about 90% of them singletons. The sample consisted of peripheral blood. The receptor set was obtained from a man aged 25 to 40 with COVID-19, enrolled during active disease. CDR3s include the opening cysteine and the closing phenylalanine or tryptophan. D genes are given only for firm matches. Rows may omit the clone size; those that give it use once, few, many or a size class.

J | V | D | size | CDR3 | DNA
TRBJ1-1 | TRBV7-3 | TRBD1 | NA | CASSSTGGNTEAFF | TGTGCCAGCAGCTCGACAGGGGGGAACACTGAAGCTTTCTTT
TRBJ1-6 | TRBV5-5 | TRBD1 | NA | CASSDRDRAYSPLHF | TGTGCCAGCAGCGACCGGGACAGGGCCTATTCACCCCTCCACTTT
TRBJ1-4 | TRBV9 | TRBD1 | NA | CASSVAGTGGGSNEKLFF | TGTGCCAGCAGCGTAGCTGGGACAGGGGGCGGGTCTAATGAAAAACTGTTTTTT
TRBJ1-1 | TRBV6-6 | NA | once | CASSYEGGYTEAFF | TGTGCCAGCAGTTATGAAGGGGGTTACACTGAAGCTTTCTTT
TRBJ2-1 | TRBV7-3 | TRBD2 | NA | CASSRREASYNEQFF | TGTGCCAGCAGCCGTCGGGAGGCCTCCTACAATGAGCAGTTCTTC
TRBJ1-2 | TRBV7-2 | NA | once | CASSVQGSRGYTF | TGTGCCAGCAGCGTACAGGGATCGCGTGGCTACACCTTC
TRBJ2-5 | TRBV28 | NA | NA | CASTHTGTFEETQYF | TGTGCCAGCACTCATACCGGGACATTCGAAGAGACCCAGTACTTC
TRBJ2-2 | TRBV28 | NA | NA | CASTRGGNTGELFF | TGTGCCAGCACCAGGGGCGGAAACACCGGGGAGCTGTTTTTT
TRBJ1-4 | TRBV19 | NA | NA | CASSWTATNEKLFF | TGTGCCAGTAGTTGGACAGCAACTAATGAAAAACTGTTTTTT
TRBJ2-7 | TRBV7-2 | NA | NA | CASSLVVVAEQYF | TGTGCCAGCAGCTTAGTGGTCGTGGCCGAGCAGTACTTC
TRBJ2-4 | TRBV24-1 | TRBD1 | NA | CATSERDSSLAKNIQYF | TGTGCCACCAGTGAACGGGACAGTTCCCTAGCCAAAAACATTCAGTACTTC
TRBJ1-5 | TRBV7-2 | TRBD1 | NA | CASSLGTGTFQPQHF | TGTGCCAGCAGCCTCGGGACAGGGACTTTTCAGCCCCAGCATTTT
TRBJ2-3 | TRBV21-1 | NA | NA | CASSKTGQSTDTQYF | TGTGCCAGCAGCAAGACTGGACAGAGCACTGATACGCAGTATTTT
TRBJ1-1 | TRBV6-5 | TRBD1 | NA | CASSLTRGYTEAFF | TGTGCCAGCAGCCTAACCAGGGGGTACACTGAAGCTTTCTTT
TRBJ1-2 | TRBV18 | NA | NA | CASSPDRVANYGYTF | TGTGCCAGCTCACCCGACAGAGTAGCTAACTATGGCTACACCTTC
TRBJ1-1 | TRBV11-3 | NA | NA | CASSLDRGYRAFF | TGTGCCAGCAGCTTAGATCGAGGTTATCGGGCTTTCTTT
TRBJ2-5 | TRBV4-3 | TRBD2 | NA | CASSQEPSGKLTQYF | TGCGCCAGCAGCCAAGAGCCTAGCGGGAAATTGACCCAGTACTTC
TRBJ2-7 | TRBV6-2/TRBV6-3 | TRBD1 | NA | CASSRQGLPYEQYF | TGTGCCAGCAGTAGACAGGGGCTTCCCTACGAGCAGTACTTC
TRBJ2-7 | TRBV6-2/TRBV6-3 | NA | NA | CASSRIPSAAGGYGEQYF | TGTGCCAGCAGCCGAATCCCCTCAGCGGCTGGGGGGTACGGCGAGCAGTACTTC
TRBJ1-6 | TRBV9 | TRBD1 | NA | CASSAWTGGYNSPLHF | TGTGCCAGCAGCGCCTGGACAGGGGGCTATAATTCACCCCTCCACTTT
TRBJ1-3 | TRBV10-3 | NA | NA | CAISESGRSSGNTIYF | TGTGCCATCAGTGAGTCAGGTCGGAGCTCTGGAAACACCATATATTTT
TRBJ1-1 | TRBV24-1 | NA | NA | CATSAGSSTEAFF | TGTGCCACCAGTGCAGGGTCCAGCACTGAAGCTTTCTTT
TRBJ2-1 | TRBV5-1 | TRBD2 | NA | CASSLRGLAGGNEQFF | TGCGCCAGCAGCCTGCGGGGACTAGCGGGAGGGAATGAGCAGTTCTTC
TRBJ2-5 | TRBV24-1 | TRBD1 | NA | CATSMTGGAETQYF | TGTGCCACCAGTATGACAGGGGGTGCAGAGACCCAGTACTTC
TRBJ1-2 | TRBV27 | TRBD1 | few | CASSYSPRTGVGYTF | TGTGCCAGCAGTTATAGCCCTCGGACAGGGGTCGGCTACACCTTC
TRBJ1-1 | TRBV6-2/TRBV6-3 | NA | NA | CASSYYFGDAAFF | TGTGCCAGCAGTTACTATTTCGGGGATGCGGCTTTCTTT
TRBJ1-1 | TRBV29-1 | NA | NA | CSVEEFLHTEAFF | TGCAGCGTTGAAGAGTTTCTCCACACTGAAGCTTTCTTT
TRBJ2-1 | TRBV19 | NA | NA | CASSILDFGKNEQFF | TGTGCCAGTAGTATATTGGACTTCGGTAAGAATGAGCAGTTCTTC
TRBJ1-2 | TRBV7-2 | NA | few | CASSPVVGAGNYGYTF | TGTGCCAGCAGCCCTGTAGTTGGAGCGGGGAACTATGGCTACACCTTC
TRBJ1-6 | TRBV25-1 | NA | NA | CASSEEGRGNNSPLHF | TGTGCCAGCAGTGAAGAGGGCAGAGGAAATAATTCACCCCTCCACTTT
TRBJ1-1 | TRBV19 | TRBD1 | once | CASSPGTGFGAFF | TGTGCCAGTAGTCCTGGGACAGGCTTTGGAGCTTTCTTT
TRBJ2-1 | TRBV10-3 | NA | NA | CAISPLAGSPTAGEQFF | TGTGCCATCAGTCCATTGGCCGGGAGCCCCACGGCGGGGGAGCAGTTCTTC
TRBJ2-2 | TRBV19 | NA | NA | CASSILLGGTGELFF | TGTGCCAGTAGTATTCTCCTAGGAGGGACCGGGGAGCTGTTTTTT
TRBJ2-1 | TRBV5-1 | TRBD1 | NA | CASSLAIDRGKYLNEQFF | TGCGCCAGCAGCTTGGCCATCGACAGGGGAAAATATCTCAATGAGCAGTTCTTC
TRBJ1-6 | TRBV7-2 | TRBD1 | NA | CASSLGDRGVISPLHF | TGTGCCAGCAGCTTAGGGGACAGGGGAGTGATTTCACCCCTCCACTTT
TRBJ1-1 | TRBV18 | NA | NA | CASSPPTPGDAFF | TGTGCCAGCTCACCACCAACACCGGGGGACGCTTTCTTT
TRBJ2-1 | TRBV24-1 | TRBD2 | NA | CATSGTSGSREQFF | TGTGCCACCAGTGGGACTAGCGGGAGTCGTGAGCAGTTCTTC
TRBJ2-5 | TRBV5-6 | TRBD2 | NA | CASSLYWREVGETQYF | TGTGCCAGCAGCTTGTATTGGCGGGAGGTTGGAGAGACCCAGTACTTC
TRBJ2-5 | TRBV15 | NA | NA | CATRLSGGRETQYF | TGTGCCACCAGACTATCCGGGGGTAGAGAGACCCAGTACTTC
TRBJ2-2 | TRBV7-2 | NA | NA | CASSFRRSTGELFF | TGTGCCAGCAGCTTCCGGCGGAGCACCGGGGAGCTGTTTTTT
TRBJ1-4 | TRBV7-9 | NA | NA | CASSLALGEANEKLFF | TGTGCCAGCAGCTTAGCGTTAGGAGAGGCTAATGAAAAACTGTTTTTT
TRBJ1-2 | TRBV6-6 | TRBD1 | once | CASSYSRGQGYGYTF | TGTGCCAGCAGTTACTCGAGGGGGCAGGGCTATGGCTACACCTTC
TRBJ1-3 | TRBV28 | TRBD1 | NA | CASSEDRGPPLF | TGTGCCAGCAGTGAGGACAGGGGCCCCCCGCTTTTT
TRBJ1-1 | TRBV12-3/TRBV12-4 | NA | NA | CASSLGPGTEAFF | TGTGCCAGCAGTCTAGGACCGGGCACTGAAGCTTTCTTT
TRBJ2-5 | TRBV14 | NA | NA | CASSQDPRGLQETQYF | TGTGCCAGCAGCCAAGATCCGCGGGGACTCCAAGAGACCCAGTACTTC
TRBJ2-3 | TRBV5-1 | NA | NA | CASSKGLRTDTQYF | TGCGCCAGCAGCAAGGGACTCCGCACAGATACGCAGTATTTT
TRBJ2-1 | TRBV18 | NA | NA | CASSPMSSEQFF | TGTGCCAGCTCACCAATGTCGTCTGAGCAGTTCTTC
TRBJ1-2 | TRBV20-1 | NA | NA | CSARVREGYTF | TGCAGTGCTAGAGTCAGGGAAGGCTACACCTTC
TRBJ2-7 | TRBV29-1 | NA | NA | CSVEAGVKVGGYEQYF | TGCAGCGTTGAAGCCGGGGTAAAGGTAGGCGGCTACGAGCAGTACTTC
TRBJ1-1 | TRBV4-3 | NA | NA | CASSQDPSDTSNTEAFF | TGCGCCAGCAGCCAAGACCCCTCCGACACCTCGAACACTGAAGCTTTCTTT
TRBJ2-7 | TRBV15 | NA | NA | CATSRDKGQGGQYF | TGTGCCACCAGCAGAGATAAAGGGCAGGGCGGGCAGTACTTC
TRBJ1-1 | TRBV5-1 | NA | NA | CASSTGWGLSVNTEAFF | TGCGCCAGCAGCACGGGCTGGGGGCTATCTGTGAACACTGAAGCTTTCTTT
TRBJ2-7 | TRBV28 | NA | NA | CASSLSGRNYEQYF | TGTGCCAGCAGTTTAAGTGGCAGAAACTACGAGCAGTACTTC
TRBJ1-2 | TRBV28 | TRBD1 | once | CASRSGTGELNYGYTF | TGTGCCAGCAGATCCGGGACAGGAGAACTTAACTATGGCTACACCTTC
TRBJ1-2 | TRBV27 | TRBD1 | NA | CASSDRGQGYTF | TGTGCCAGCTCCGACAGGGGCCAAGGCTACACCTTC
TRBJ1-3 | TRBV19 | NA | NA | CASSRQQTGNTIYF | TGTGCCAGTAGTCGACAGCAAACTGGAAACACCATATATTTT
TRBJ1-4 | TRBV29-1 | NA | NA | CSVLGSNEKLFF | TGCAGCGTTCTAGGTAGTAATGAAAAACTGTTTTTT